A selection of T cell receptor beta chains follows, all from one sample in a study of tumor and adjacent non-tumor tissue in lung cancer. MiXCR, applied by TCRdb to the multiplex PCR reads, yields one record per CDR3 protein. The sample yields about 110,000 distinct CDR3 sequences, roughly 74% seen once. The sequenced material came from lung tumor tissue. The source of these receptors is a woman aged 55-70 years with non-small cell lung cancer. CDR3s include the opening cysteine and the closing phenylalanine or tryptophan. D genes are given only for firm matches. The size field is filled for only some rows; it gives once, few, many or a size class.

NA	TRBV20-1	TRBJ2-1	NA	TGCAGTGCTAGATCCCGTGGGTACCAGTTCTTC	CSARSRGYQFF
NA	TRBV11-2	TRBJ2-3	NA	TGTGCTAGGAGCGCCACCGGGACGGCCACAGATACGCAGTACTTT	CARSATGTATDTQYF
many	TRBV6-5	TRBJ1-1	NA	TGTGCCAGCAGCTTTGAGTCAAATACTGAAGCTTTCTTT	CASSFESNTEAFF
NA	TRBV28	TRBJ2-6	NA	TGTGCCAGCAGTTCTAGGGCTTCTGGGGCCAACGTCCTGACTTTC	CASSSRASGANVLTF
NA	TRBV11-1	TRBJ1-1	NA	TGTACCAGCAGCTTAAGACGGGGGAACACTGAAGCTTTCTTT	CTSSLRRGNTEAFF
NA	TRBV6-5	TRBJ2-1	NA	TGTGTCAGCAGTTACTCGAATAGGGAGCAGTTCTTC	CVSSYSNREQFF
NA	TRBV20-1	TRBJ1-1	NA	TGCAGTGTCCGAGAGGCGGACACTGAAGCTTTCTTT	CSVREADTEAFF
NA	TRBV5-6	TRBJ2-7	NA	TGTGCCAGCAGCTTTGGGGGCTACGAGCAGTATTTC	CASSFGGYEQYF
NA	TRBV29-1	TRBJ1-2	NA	TGCAGCATCGCTACCGGGATACTATATGGTTACACCTTC	CSIATGILYGYTF
NA	TRBV6-5	TRBJ2-7	NA	TGTGCCAACAGTTTGACGGCTTCCTACGAGCAGTACTTC	CANSLTASYEQYF
NA	TRBV4-1	TRBJ2-5	NA	TGCGCCAGCAGCCGAGATCGCGGTACAGTGGAGATCCAGTACTTC	CASSRDRGTVEIQYF
NA	TRBV4-2	TRBJ2-3	TRBD2	TGTGCCAACAGCCAAGTGGGTGCTAGCGGGGACACAGATACGCAGTATTTT	CANSQVGASGDTDTQYF
NA	TRBV6-1	TRBJ2-5	TRBD1	TGTGCCAGCAACACGGGACAGTGGGGACGGACCCAGTACTTC	CASNTGQWGRTQYF
many	TRBV24-1	TRBJ2-2	NA	TGTGCCACCAGCTCCCAAAGAGAGAACACCGGGGAGCTGTTTTTT	CATSSQRENTGELFF
NA	TRBV6-1	TRBJ1-1	NA	TGTGCCAGCTTTGAAGGAGGGGGGGACCGGAACACTGAAGCTTTCTTT	CASFEGGGDRNTEAFF
NA	TRBV10-3	TRBJ2-5	TRBD2	TGTGCCATCAGCCACGGAGGAGCGGGGGAAGAGACCCAGTATTTC	CAISHGGAGEETQYF
NA	TRBV5-5	TRBJ1-6	NA	TGTGCCAGCAGACCTTCCCCCCAACAGGACGGATCACCCCTCCACTTT	CASRPSPQQDGSPLHF
NA	TRBV29-1	TRBJ1-3	NA	TGCAGCGATGCCACAGCTTTTGTAAACACCATATATTTT	CSDATAFVNTIYF
NA	TRBV6-1	TRBJ1-1	NA	TGTGCCAGCAGCCGGAGGGCCCCACGCGTGGACACTGAAACTTTCTTT	CASSRRAPRVDTETFF
NA	TRBV6-2/TRBV6-3	TRBJ2-1	NA	TGTGCCAGCAGTCGATCCGGGACTGGGGGACACAATGAGCCGTTCTTC	CASSRSGTGGHNEPFF
NA	TRBV4-2	TRBJ2-3	TRBD2	TGTGCCAGTAGCCCCGGGGGGAACACAGATAAGCAGTATTTT	CASSPGGNTDKQYF
NA	TRBV11-3	TRBJ2-1	TRBD2	TGTGCCAGCAGCTTAGAGTTGACTAGCGGATGGCACAATGAGCAATTCTTC	CASSLELTSGWHNEQFF
few	TRBV11-3	TRBJ2-2	NA	TGTGCCAGTAGCTTACTCTCGAACACCGGGGAGCTGTTTTTT	CASSLLSNTGELFF
NA	TRBV6-5	TRBJ2-2	TRBD1	TGTGCCAGTAGTTTACAGGGGGATACCCGGGAGCTGTTTTTT	CASSLQGDTRELFF
few	TRBV3-1	TRBJ2-7	NA	TGTGCCAGCAGCCAAGTAAGCGGTCACTACGAGCAGTACTTC	CASSQVSGHYEQYF
NA	TRBV7-9	TRBJ2-5	NA	TGTGCCAGCAGCCCAATATCCAGGGCACGGGAGACCCAGTACTTC	CASSPISRARETQYF
many	TRBV10-2	TRBJ2-2	NA	TGCGCCAGCGGAGCGCTTACGAACACCGGGGAGCTGTTTTTT	CASGALTNTGELFF
NA	TRBV5-1	TRBJ1-1	NA	TGCGCCAGCAACTCGCTGATAAGCGCGAACACTGAAGCTTTCTTT	CASNSLISANTEAFF
few	TRBV11-3	TRBJ2-6	TRBD1	TGTGCCAGCAGCTTCGCAGGGGGTGGAGACTCTGGGGCCAACGGTCTGACTTTC	CASSFAGGGDSGANGLTF
NA	TRBV11-2	TRBJ2-7	NA	TGTGCCAGCAGCTTGGACTATTCCACTGGAGAGCAGTACTTC	CASSLDYSTGEQYF
NA	TRBV20-1	TRBJ1-2	NA	TGCAGTACTCAAGTCAGGGGTCATGGCTACACCTTC	CSTQVRGHGYTF
medium-sized	TRBV20-1	TRBJ1-6	NA	TGCAGTGCTACTAAACAGGGCCGGGGGTCACCCCTCCACTTT	CSATKQGRGSPLHF
NA	TRBV11-3	TRBJ2-1	TRBD2	TGTGCCAGTAGTACCGGGACTAGTGGGATTATTGAGCAGTTCTTC	CASSTGTSGIIEQFF
NA	TRBV7-2	TRBJ1-1	NA	TGTACCAGCAGCTCTTACGAGAGGGTATCTGAAGCTTTCTTT	CTSSSYERVSEAFF
many	TRBV28	TRBJ1-1	NA	TGTGCCAGCAGTGGGACGGTTGGCGACACTGAAGCTTTCTTT	CASSGTVGDTEAFF
NA	TRBV20-1	TRBJ2-7	TRBD2	TGCAGTGCTGACCCCAGATGCGGGACTAGAGAGCAGTACTTC	CSADPRCGTREQYF
NA	TRBV4-2	TRBJ2-3	NA	TGTGCCAGCAGCCAGGAGACTAGTGGACTAAGCACAGATACGCCGTATTTT	CASSQETSGLSTDTPYF
NA	TRBV11-1	TRBJ1-1	NA	TGTGCAAGCAGCTTATTGGCGGGATTATTGAACACCGAAGCTTTCTTT	CASSLLAGLLNTEAFF
few	TRBV28	TRBJ1-4	NA	TGTGCCAGCAGTTTTTCGGGGTACAGTCGAGAAAAACTGTTTTTT	CASSFSGYSREKLFF
NA	TRBV11-2	TRBJ1-5	NA	TGTGCCAGCAGCTTAAGGAACGGGAGGACAGTTACGCAGCATTTT	CASSLRNGRTVTQHF
NA	TRBV11-2	TRBJ1-2	NA	TGTGCTAACAGCTTAGTACGGGATAGCCCTCATGGCTACACCTTC	CANSLVRDSPHGYTF
NA	TRBV11-1	TRBJ2-3	NA	TGTGCCAGCAGCTTTGAGGGTACTAAAGATACGCAGTATTTT	CASSFEGTKDTQYF